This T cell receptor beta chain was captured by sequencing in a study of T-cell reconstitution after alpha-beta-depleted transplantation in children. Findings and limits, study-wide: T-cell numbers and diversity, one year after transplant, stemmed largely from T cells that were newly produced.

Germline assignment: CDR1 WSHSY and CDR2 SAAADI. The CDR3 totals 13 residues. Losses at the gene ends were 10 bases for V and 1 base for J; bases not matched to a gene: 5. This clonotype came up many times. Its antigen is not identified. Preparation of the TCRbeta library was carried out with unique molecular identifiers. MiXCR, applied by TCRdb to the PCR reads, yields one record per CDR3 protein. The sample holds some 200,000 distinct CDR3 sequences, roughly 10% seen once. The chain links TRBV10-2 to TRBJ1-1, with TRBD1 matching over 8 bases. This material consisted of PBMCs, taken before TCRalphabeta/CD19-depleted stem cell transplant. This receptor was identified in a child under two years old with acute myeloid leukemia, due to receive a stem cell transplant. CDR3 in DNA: TGCGCCATTAGGACAGGGTCGAACACTGAAGCTTTCTTT. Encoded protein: CAIRTGSNTEAFF.